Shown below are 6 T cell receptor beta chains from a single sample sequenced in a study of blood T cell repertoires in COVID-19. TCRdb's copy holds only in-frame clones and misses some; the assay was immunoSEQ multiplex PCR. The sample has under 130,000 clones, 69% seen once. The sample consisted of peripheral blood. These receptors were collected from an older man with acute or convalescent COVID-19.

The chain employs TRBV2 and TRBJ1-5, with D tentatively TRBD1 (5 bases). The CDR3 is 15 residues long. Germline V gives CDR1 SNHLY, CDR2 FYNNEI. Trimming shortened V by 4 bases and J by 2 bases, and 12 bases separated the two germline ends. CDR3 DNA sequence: TGTGCCAGCAGTGGCCCGCAGGGTGGCAATCAGCCCCAGCATTTT. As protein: CASSGPQGGNQPQHF. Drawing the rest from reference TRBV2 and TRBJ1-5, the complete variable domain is EPEVTQTPSHQVTQMGQEVILRCVPISNHLYFYWYRQILGQKVEFLVSFYNNEISEKSEIFDDQFSVERPDGSNFTLKIRSTKLEDSAMYFCASSGPQGGNQPQHFGDGTRLSIL.

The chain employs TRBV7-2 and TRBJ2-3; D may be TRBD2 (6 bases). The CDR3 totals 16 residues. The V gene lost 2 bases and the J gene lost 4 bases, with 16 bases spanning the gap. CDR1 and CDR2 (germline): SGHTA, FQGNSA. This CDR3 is CASSLLGAGIPDTQYF. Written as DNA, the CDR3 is TGTGCCAGCAGCTTACTTGGCGCGGGAATCCCAGATACGCAGTATTTT.

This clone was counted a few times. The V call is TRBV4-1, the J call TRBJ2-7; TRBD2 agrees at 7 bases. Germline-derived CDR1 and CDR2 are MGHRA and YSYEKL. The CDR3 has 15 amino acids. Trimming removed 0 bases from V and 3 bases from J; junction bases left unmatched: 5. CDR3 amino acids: CASSQELLASYEQYF. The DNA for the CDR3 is TGCGCCAGCAGCCAAGAGTTACTAGCGAGCTACGAGCAGTACTTC.

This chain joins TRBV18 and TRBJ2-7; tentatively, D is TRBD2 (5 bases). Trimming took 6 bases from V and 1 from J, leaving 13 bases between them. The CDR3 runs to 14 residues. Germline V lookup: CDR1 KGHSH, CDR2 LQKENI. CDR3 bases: TGTGCCAGCTCGGCGGGCCGGGGTTCCTACGAGCAGTACTTC. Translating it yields CASSAGRGSYEQYF. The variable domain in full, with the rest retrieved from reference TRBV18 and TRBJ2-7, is NAGVMQNPRHLVRRRGQEARLRCSPMKGHSHVYWYRQLPEEGLKFMVYLQKENIIDESGMPKERFSAEFPKEGPSILRIQQVVRGDSAAYFCASSAGRGSYEQYFGPGTRLTVT.

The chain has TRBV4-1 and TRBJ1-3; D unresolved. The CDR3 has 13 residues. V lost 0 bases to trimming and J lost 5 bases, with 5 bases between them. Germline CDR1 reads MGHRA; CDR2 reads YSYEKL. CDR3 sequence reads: CASSQDQRNTIYF. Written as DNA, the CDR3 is TGCGCCAGCAGCCAAGACCAGAGAAACACCATATATTTT.

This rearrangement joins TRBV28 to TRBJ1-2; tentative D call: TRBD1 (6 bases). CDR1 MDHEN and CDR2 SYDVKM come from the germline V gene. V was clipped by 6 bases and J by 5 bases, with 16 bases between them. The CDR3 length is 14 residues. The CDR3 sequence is CASRSGGAKYGYTF. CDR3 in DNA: TGTGCCAGCAGGTCGGGGGGGGCGAAGTATGGCTACACCTTC.